What follows is one T cell receptor (beta chain) and its context. TCRdb's copy holds only in-frame clones and misses some; the assay was immunoSEQ multiplex PCR. Of about 500,000 clones listed, approximately 80% are singletons. The data originate from a study of shared T cell receptors in the human thymus. The CDR3 runs to 16 residues. Germline V lookup: CDR1 KGHSH, CDR2 LQKENI. V lost 4 bases, J lost 5 bases, and 6 bases stayed unmatched. This sample was also put to use in a study of human thymus T cells.

The V call is TRBV18, the J call TRBJ2-1; 12 bases agree with TRBD2. The material sequenced was thymocytes. The TCR originated in a boy younger than two with a congenital heart defect. The DNA for the CDR3 is TGTGCCAGCTCACACCCGACTAGCGGGAGCAACAATGAGCAGTTCTTC. Protein product: CASSHPTSGSNNEQFF.